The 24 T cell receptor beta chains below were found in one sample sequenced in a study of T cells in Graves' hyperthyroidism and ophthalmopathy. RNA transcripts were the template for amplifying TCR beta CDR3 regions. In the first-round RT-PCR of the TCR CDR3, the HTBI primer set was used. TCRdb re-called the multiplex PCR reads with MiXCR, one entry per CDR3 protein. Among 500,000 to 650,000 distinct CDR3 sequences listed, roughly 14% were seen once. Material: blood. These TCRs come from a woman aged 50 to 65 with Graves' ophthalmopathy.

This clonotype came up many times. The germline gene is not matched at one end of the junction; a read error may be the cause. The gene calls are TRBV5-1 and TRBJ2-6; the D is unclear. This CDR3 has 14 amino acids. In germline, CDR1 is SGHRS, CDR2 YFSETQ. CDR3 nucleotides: TGTGCCAGCAGCTTAATCTCTGGGGCCAACGTCCTGACTTTC. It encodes CASSLISGANVLTF. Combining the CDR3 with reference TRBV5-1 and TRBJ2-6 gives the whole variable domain KAGVTQTPRYLIKTRGQQVTLSCSPISGHRSVSWYQQTPGQGLQFLFEYFSETQRNKGNFPGRFSGRQFSNSRSEMNVSTLELGDSALYLCASSLISGANVLTFGAGSRLTVL.

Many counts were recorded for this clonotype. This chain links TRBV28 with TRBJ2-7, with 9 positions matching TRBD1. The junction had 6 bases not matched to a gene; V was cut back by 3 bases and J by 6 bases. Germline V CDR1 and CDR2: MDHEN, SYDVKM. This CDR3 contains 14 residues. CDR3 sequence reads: CASSFRDRVGEQYF. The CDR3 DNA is TGTGCCAGCAGTTTTCGGGACAGGGTCGGCGAGCAGTACTTC.

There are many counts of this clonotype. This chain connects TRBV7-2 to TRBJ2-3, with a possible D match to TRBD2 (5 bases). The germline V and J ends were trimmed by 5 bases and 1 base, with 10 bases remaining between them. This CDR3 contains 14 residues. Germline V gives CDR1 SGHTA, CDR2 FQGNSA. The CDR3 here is CASSLRTRTDTQYF. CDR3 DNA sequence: TGTGCCAGCAGCCTAAGGACTCGCACAGATACGCAGTATTTT.

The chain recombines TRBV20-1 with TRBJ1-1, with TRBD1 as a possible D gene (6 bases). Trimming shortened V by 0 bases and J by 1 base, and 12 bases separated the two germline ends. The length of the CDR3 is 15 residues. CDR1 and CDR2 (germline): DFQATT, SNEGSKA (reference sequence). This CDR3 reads CSARDRGTGNTEAFF. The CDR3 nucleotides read TGCAGTGCTAGAGATAGGGGGACTGGGAACACTGAAGCTTTCTTT.

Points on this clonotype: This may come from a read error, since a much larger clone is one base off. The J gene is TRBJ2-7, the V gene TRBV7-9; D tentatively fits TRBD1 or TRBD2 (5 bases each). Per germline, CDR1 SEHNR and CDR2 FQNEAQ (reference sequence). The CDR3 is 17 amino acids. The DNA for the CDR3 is TGTGCCAGCAGCTTAATCTCCGGGGCCCCGAGCTCCTACAAGCAGTACTTC. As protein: CASSLISGAPSSYKQYF.

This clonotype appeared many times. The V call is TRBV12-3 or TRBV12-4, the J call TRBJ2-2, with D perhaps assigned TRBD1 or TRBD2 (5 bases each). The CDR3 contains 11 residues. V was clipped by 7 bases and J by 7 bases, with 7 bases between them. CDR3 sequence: CASMRGGELFF. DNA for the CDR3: TGTGCCAGCATGAGGGGCGGGGAGCTGTTTTTT.

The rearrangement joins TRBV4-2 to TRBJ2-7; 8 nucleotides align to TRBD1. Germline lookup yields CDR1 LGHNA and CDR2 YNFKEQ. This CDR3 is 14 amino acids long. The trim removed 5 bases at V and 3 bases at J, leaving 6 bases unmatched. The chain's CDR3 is CASSARDRYYEQYF. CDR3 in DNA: TGTGCCAGCAGCGCCCGGGACAGGTACTACGAGCAGTACTTC.

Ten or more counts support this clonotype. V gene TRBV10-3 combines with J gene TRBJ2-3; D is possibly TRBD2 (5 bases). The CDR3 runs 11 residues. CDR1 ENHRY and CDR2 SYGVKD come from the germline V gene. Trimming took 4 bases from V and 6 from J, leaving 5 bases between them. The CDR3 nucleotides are TGTGCCATCAGTGGAGGGGATACGCAGTATTTT. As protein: CAISGGDTQYF.

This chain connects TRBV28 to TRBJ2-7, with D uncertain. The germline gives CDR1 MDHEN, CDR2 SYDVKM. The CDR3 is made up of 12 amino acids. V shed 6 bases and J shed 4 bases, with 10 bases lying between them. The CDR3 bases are TGTGCCAGCAGGCCCAACACATACGAGCAGTACTTC. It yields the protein CASRPNTYEQYF.

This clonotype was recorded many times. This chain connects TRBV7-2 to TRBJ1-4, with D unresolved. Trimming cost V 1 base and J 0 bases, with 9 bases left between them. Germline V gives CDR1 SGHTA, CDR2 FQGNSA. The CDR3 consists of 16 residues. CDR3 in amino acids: CASSLGRFTTNEKLFF. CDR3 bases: TGTGCCAGCAGCTTAGGACGGTTTACAACTAATGAAAAACTGTTTTTT.

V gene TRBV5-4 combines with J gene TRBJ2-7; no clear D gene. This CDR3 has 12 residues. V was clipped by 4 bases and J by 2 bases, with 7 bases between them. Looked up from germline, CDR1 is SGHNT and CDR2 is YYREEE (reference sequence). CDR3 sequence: CASSVDPYEQYF. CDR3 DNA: TGTGCCAGCAGCGTGGATCCCTACGAGCAGTACTTC.

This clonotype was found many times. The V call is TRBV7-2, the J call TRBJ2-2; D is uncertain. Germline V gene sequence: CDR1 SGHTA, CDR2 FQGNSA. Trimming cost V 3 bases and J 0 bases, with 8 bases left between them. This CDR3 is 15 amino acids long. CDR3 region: CASSFGVSNTGELFF. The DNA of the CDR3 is TGTGCCAGCAGCTTCGGAGTTTCGAACACCGGGGAGCTGTTTTTT.

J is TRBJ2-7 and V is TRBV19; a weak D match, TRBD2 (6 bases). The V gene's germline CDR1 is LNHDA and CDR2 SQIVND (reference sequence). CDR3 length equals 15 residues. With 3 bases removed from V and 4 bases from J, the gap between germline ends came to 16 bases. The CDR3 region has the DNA TGTGCCAGTAGTATGGGGCCGGGAGCACCTTACGAGCAGTACTTC. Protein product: CASSMGPGAPYEQYF.

The CDR3 DNA is TGTGCCAGCAGTCCAACAGGGGGCGTTCGGAATCAGCCCCAGCATTTT. Protein: CASSPTGGVRNQPQHF. J is TRBJ1-5 and V is TRBV27, with TRBD1 matching over 9 bases. Germline CDR1 reads MNHEY; CDR2 reads SMNVEV (reference sequence). The CDR3 length is 16 residues. The ends lost 5 bases at V and 4 bases at J; junction bases unmatched: 9.

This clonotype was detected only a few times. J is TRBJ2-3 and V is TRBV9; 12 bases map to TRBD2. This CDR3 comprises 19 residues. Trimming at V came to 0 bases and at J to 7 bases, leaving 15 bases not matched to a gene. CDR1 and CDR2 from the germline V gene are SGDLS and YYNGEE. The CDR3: CASSVGGGAGLAGTYTQYF. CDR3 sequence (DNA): TGTGCCAGCAGCGTAGGAGGAGGGGCAGGACTAGCGGGAACGTATACGCAGTATTTT.

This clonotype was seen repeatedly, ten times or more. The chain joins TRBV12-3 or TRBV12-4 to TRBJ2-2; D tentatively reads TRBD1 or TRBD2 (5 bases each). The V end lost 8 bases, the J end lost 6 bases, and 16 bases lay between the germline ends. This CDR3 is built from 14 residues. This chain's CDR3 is CASSRDRRAGELFF. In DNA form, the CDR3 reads TGTGCCAGCTCAAGGGACCGCAGGGCCGGGGAGCTGTTTTTT.

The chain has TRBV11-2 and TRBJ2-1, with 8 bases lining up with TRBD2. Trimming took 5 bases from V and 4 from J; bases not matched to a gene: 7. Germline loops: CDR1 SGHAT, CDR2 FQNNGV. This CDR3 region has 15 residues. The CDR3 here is CASSITSGLYNEQFF. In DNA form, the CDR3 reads TGTGCCAGCAGCATTACTAGCGGACTGTACAATGAGCAGTTCTTC.

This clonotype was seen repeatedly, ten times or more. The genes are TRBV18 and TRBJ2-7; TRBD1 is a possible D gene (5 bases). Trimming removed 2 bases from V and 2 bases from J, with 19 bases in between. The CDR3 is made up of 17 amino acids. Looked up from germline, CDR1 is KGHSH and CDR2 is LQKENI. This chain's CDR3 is CASSPDGFRAHTYEQYF. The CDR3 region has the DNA TGTGCCAGCTCACCAGACGGTTTCAGGGCCCACACCTACGAGCAGTACTTC.

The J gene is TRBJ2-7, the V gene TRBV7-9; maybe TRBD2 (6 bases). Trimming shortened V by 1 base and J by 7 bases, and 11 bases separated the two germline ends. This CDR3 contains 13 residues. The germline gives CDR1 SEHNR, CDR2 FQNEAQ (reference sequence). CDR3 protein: CASSLGSGREQYF. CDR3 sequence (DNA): TGTGCCAGCAGCTTAGGTTCAGGGAGGGAGCAGTACTTC.

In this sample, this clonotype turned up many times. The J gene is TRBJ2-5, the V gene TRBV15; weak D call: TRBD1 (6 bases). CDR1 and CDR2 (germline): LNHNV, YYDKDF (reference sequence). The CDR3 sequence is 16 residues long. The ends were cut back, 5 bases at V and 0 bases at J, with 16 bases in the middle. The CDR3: CATSGPDSQYQETQYF. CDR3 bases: TGTGCCACCAGCGGTCCGGACAGCCAGTACCAAGAGACCCAGTACTTC. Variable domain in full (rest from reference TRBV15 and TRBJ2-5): DAMVIQNPRYQVTQFGKPVTLSCSQTLNHNVMYWYQQKSSQAPKLLFHYYDKDFNNEADTPDNFQSRRPNTSFCFLDIRSPGLGDTAMYLCATSGPDSQYQETQYFGPGTRLLVL.

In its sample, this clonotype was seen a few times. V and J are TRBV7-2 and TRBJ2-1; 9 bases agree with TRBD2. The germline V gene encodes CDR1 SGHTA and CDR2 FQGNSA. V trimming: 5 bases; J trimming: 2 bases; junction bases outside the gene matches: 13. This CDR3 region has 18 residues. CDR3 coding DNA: TGTGCCAGCAGCCAGAGAGGTGTTGCGGGAGGGACCTACAATGAGCAGTTCTTC. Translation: CASSQRGVAGGTYNEQFF. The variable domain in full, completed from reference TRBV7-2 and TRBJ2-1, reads GAGVSQSPSNKVTEKGKDVELRCDPISGHTALYWYRQSLGQGLEFLIYFQGNSAPDKSGLPSDRFSAERTGGSVSTLTIQRTQQEDSAVYLCASSQRGVAGGTYNEQFFGPGTRLTVL.

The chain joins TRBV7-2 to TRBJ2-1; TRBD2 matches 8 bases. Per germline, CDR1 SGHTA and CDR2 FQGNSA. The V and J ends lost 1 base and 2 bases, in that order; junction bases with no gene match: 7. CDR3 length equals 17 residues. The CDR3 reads CASSLVSLADTYNEQFF. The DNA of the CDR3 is TGTGCCAGCAGCTTAGTCTCACTAGCGGATACCTACAATGAGCAGTTCTTC.

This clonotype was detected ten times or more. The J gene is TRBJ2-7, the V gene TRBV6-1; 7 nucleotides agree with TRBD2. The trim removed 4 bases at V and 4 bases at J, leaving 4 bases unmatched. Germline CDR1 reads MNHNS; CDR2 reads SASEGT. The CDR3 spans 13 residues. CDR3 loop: CASSARREYEQYF. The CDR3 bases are TGTGCCAGCAGTGCAAGGCGGGAGTACGAGCAGTACTTC.

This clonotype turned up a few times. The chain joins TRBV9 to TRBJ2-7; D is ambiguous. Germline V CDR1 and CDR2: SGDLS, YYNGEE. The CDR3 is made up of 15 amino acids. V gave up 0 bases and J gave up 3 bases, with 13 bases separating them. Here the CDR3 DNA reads TGTGCCAGCAGCGTAGAGGATCAGGCTGGCTACGAGCAGTACTTC. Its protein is CASSVEDQAGYEQYF.